A single sample gave rise to the 13 T cell receptor beta chains below, sequenced in a study of pediatric ulcerative colitis. The assay was immunoSEQ multiplex PCR, and TCRdb's table has in-frame clones only and misses some. In the table there are about 64,000 clones, about three quarters of which are singletons. Input material: blood. These receptors originate from a boy under 18 with moderate ulcerative colitis.

The J gene is TRBJ1-1, the V gene TRBV29-1; D might be TRBD1 (6 bases). Looked up from germline, CDR1 is SQVTM and CDR2 is ANQGSEA. V was clipped by 5 bases and J by 2 bases, with 12 bases between them. CDR3 length: 13 amino acids. The CDR3 here is CSVLGGANTEAFF. The DNA of the CDR3 is TGCAGCGTTCTGGGGGGGGCCAACACTGAAGCTTTCTTT.

The J gene is TRBJ1-2, the V gene TRBV5-1, with D unclear. With 6 bases removed from V and 4 bases from J, the gap between germline ends came to 10 bases. The length of the CDR3 is 12 residues. Germline CDR1 SGHRS, CDR2 YFSETQ. CDR3 DNA: TGCGCCAGCAAGGGAACAGTCTATGGCTACACCTTC. Amino acid sequence: CASKGTVYGYTF. The full variable domain, completed using reference TRBV5-1 and TRBJ1-2, is KAGVTQTPRYLIKTRGQQVTLSCSPISGHRSVSWYQQTPGQGLQFLFEYFSETQRNKGNFPGRFSGRQFSNSRSEMNVSTLELGDSALYLCASKGTVYGYTFGSGTRLTVV.

V and J are TRBV18 and TRBJ2-7, with TRBD1 matching 7 bases. Germline assignment: CDR1 KGHSH and CDR2 LQKENI. The CDR3 spans 15 residues. The V gene end was trimmed by 3 bases and the J gene end by 2 bases; junction bases not matched to a gene: 7. CDR3 coding DNA: TGTGCCAGCTCACCTCCGACAGGGATTACCTACGAGCAGTACTTC. Its protein product is CASSPPTGITYEQYF.

The chain joins TRBV19 to TRBJ2-1, with 11 bases identical to TRBD2. This CDR3 contains 14 residues. Unmatched junction bases numbered 8, after V lost 10 bases and J lost 6 bases. CDR1 is LNHDA, CDR2 SQIVND, per germline (reference sequence). CDR3 bases: TGTGCCACCGGGCGCGGGACTAGCGGCAATGAGCAGTTCTTC. Its protein product is CATGRGTSGNEQFF.

The rearrangement uses TRBV2 and TRBJ2-3, with a weak D call TRBD1 (6 bases). Trimming took off 6 bases at V and 1 base at J, with 14 bases between the two ends. The CDR3 has 15 residues. Germline loops: CDR1 SNHLY, CDR2 FYNNEI. The CDR3 DNA sequence: TGTGCCAGCAGAACCCAGGGGTTGGGCACAGATACGCAGTATTTT. It codes for CASRTQGLGTDTQYF.

This rearrangement joins TRBV4-1 to TRBJ1-1, with 9 bases identical to TRBD1. V lost 3 bases to trimming and J lost 11 bases; unmatched junction nucleotides: 10. This CDR3 spans 14 amino acids. Germline values: CDR1 MGHRA, CDR2 YSYEKL. CDR3 amino acids: CASSHPLGTGLAFF. The CDR3 DNA is TGCGCCAGCAGCCATCCACTAGGGACAGGGCTCGCTTTCTTT.

The chain links TRBV11-3 to TRBJ2-5; 7 bases match TRBD1. Germline assignment: CDR1 SGHNT and CDR2 YENEEA. CDR3 size: 15 residues. V lost 5 bases and J lost 1; bases outside the gene matches: 7. This CDR3 reads CASSRGQKIQETQYF. The CDR3, as DNA: TGTGCCAGCAGCCGGGGACAGAAAATCCAAGAGACCCAGTACTTC. Supplemented by reference TRBV11-3 and TRBJ2-5, the full variable domain reads EAGVVQSPRYKIIEKKQPVAFWCNPISGHNTLYWYLQNLGQGPELLIRYENEEAVDDSQLPKDRFSAERLKGVDSTLKIQPAELGDSAVYLCASSRGQKIQETQYFGPGTRLLVL.

This clone was recorded once. V usage is TRBV18 and J usage is TRBJ2-1; 14 nucleotides agree with TRBD2. Germline-derived CDR1 and CDR2 are KGHSH and LQKENI. V shed 4 bases, J shed 2 bases, and the junction held 4 bases outside the gene matches. The CDR3 consists of 17 residues. In DNA, the CDR3 is TGTGCCAGCTCACTCAGGACTAGCGGGAGGACCTACAATGAGCAGTTCTTC. It specifies CASSLRTSGRTYNEQFF.

CDR3 sequence (DNA): TGTGCCAGCAGTTTAGGGAACCGGGGTCATCAGCCCCAGCATTTT. Amino acid sequence: CASSLGNRGHQPQHF. The chain links TRBV28 to TRBJ1-5; no clear D. Trimming removed 2 bases from V and 5 bases from J, with 13 bases in between. The CDR3 is 15 residues long. Germline values: CDR1 MDHEN, CDR2 SYDVKM.

J is TRBJ2-5 and V is TRBV7-9, with 7 bases identical to TRBD2. The germline V gene encodes CDR1 SEHNR and CDR2 FQNEAQ (reference sequence). The CDR3 sequence is 15 residues long. J lost 1 base, V lost 7 bases, and 9 bases had no gene match. CDR3 region: CASIRGDSGQETQYF. In DNA form, the CDR3 reads TGTGCCAGCATCCGGGGGGATAGCGGCCAAGAGACCCAGTACTTC.

The chain couples TRBV7-3 to TRBJ2-7, with 10 bases that match TRBD1. This CDR3 contains 15 residues. Losses at the gene ends were 4 bases for V and 3 bases for J; bases not matched to a gene: 6. Germline assignment: CDR1 SGHTA and CDR2 FQGTGA. CDR3 coding DNA: TGTGCCAGCAGCTCGACAGGGGGCGGCGGCTACGAGCAGTACTTC. Translating it yields CASSSTGGGGYEQYF.

This chain links TRBV7-2 with TRBJ2-5; tentative D call: TRBD2 (6 bases). This CDR3 comprises 13 residues. CDR1 SGHTA and CDR2 FQGNSA come from the germline V gene. V lost 1 base, J lost 5 bases, and 8 bases lay in between. The CDR3 DNA is TGTGCCAGCAGCTTAGGGGGGAGGGAGACCCAGTACTTC. Protein: CASSLGGRETQYF.

This chain links TRBV19 with TRBJ2-1; tentative D call: TRBD1 (6 bases). CDR3 size: 14 residues. Germline assignment: CDR1 LNHDA and CDR2 SQIVND (reference sequence). With 7 bases removed from V and 1 base from J, the gap between germline ends came to 11 bases. CDR3 DNA: TGTGCCAGTACAACCGGACAGTCCTACAATGAGCAGTTCTTC. As protein: CASTTGQSYNEQFF.